Detailed here is one T cell receptor (beta chain). Antigen: not known. The CDR3 spans 16 residues. Looked up from germline, CDR1 is LGHNA and CDR2 is YSLEER. The V gene end was trimmed by 5 bases and the J gene end by 6 bases; junction bases not matched to a gene: 13. These data originate in a study of blood T cells in healthy people across ages. Study-wide background: Capturing about one barcoded beta molecule per two T cells was achieved by template switching. Study-wide points: As naive T cell percentage varied, TCR beta diversity correlated strongly with it. Possibly, changes in expanded clonotypes were confounded because donor CMV status was unknown.

A J-beta primer mix and a sample-barcoded 5' primer were used in a second PCR of about 6 to 12 cycles. TCRdb reanalysed the 5' RACE reads using MiXCR and keeps one entry per CDR3 protein. The table has over 1,500,000 distinct CDR3 sequences, roughly 52% seen once; the top ten hold less than 2.5%. The rearrangement links TRBV4-3 to TRBJ2-1, with TRBD2 identical over 7 bases. This TCR was recovered from a woman in her thirties or forties in good health. Input material: blood. The CDR3 region has the DNA TGCGCCAGCAGCAACAACGAGGGAGGGTTGGGCAATGAGCAGTTCTTC. Its protein product is CASSNNEGGLGNEQFF.